This T cell receptor beta chain was found in a study of vaccination effects on CD4 cells after COVID-19. Generated by immunoSEQ multiplex PCR, the TCRdb table keeps only in-frame clones and is missing some. The sample lists approximately 40,000 clones, 55% to 75% occurring once. Trimming removed 0 bases from V and 9 bases from J; junction bases left unmatched: 9. CDR1 and CDR2 (germline): GTSNPN, SVGIG (reference sequence). The CDR3 spans 14 residues. Study results and caveats: Convalescent patients were scarce, and early post-infection timepoints were absent. There was marked clonal contraction among infection- and vaccine-induced clones late after vaccination.

This clone has more than one count but fewer than ten. The antigen remains undetermined. Expansion of antigen-specific CD4+ T cells with viral peptide pools was carried out by the ViraFEST assay before sequencing. The culture ran for under eleven days, and then CD4+ T cells were isolated. Neither prior SARS-CoV-2 infection nor positive nucleocapsid antibodies were present in the vaccine recipients. Each culture well received some 1.9 million PBMC. These cells were then cultured in IMDM with 10 IU/ml IL-2 and 8.5 to 10 ug/ml peptides. The sample was CD4+ T cells from PBMCs cultured with SARS-CoV-2 spike peptides, taken before COVID-19 vaccination. The chain joins TRBV30 to TRBJ2-7; TRBD1 agrees at 9 bases. The clonotype comes from a human donor who received a COVID-19 vaccine. The CDR3 here is CAWSVSGQGSRQYF. The CDR3 DNA reads as TGTGCCTGGAGTGTGTCGGGACAGGGTAGTCGGCAGTACTTC.